What follows is one TCR beta chain and its context. In germline, CDR1 is ENHRY, CDR2 SYGVKD. Germline trimming cut 4 bases from V and 7 bases from J; bases unmatched to any gene: 11. This CDR3 is 16 amino acids long. This sample stems from a study of blood T cell repertoires in COVID-19. Study-wide context: Samples representing acute and convalescent COVID-19 were sourced from the United States, Italy and Spain.

Assay: immunoSEQ multiplex PCR; the TCRdb copy retains only in-frame clones and omits some. The repertoire includes about 120,000 clones, 60% to 85% of them detected once, and about 2.1% sits in the top ten. This TCR was sampled from a man between 65 and 80 years old with acute or convalescent COVID-19. V usage is TRBV10-3 and J usage is TRBJ2-1; 9 nucleotides match TRBD1. The sequencing input was peripheral blood. CDR3 sequence reads: CAISGGDRATGNEQFF. In DNA, the CDR3 is TGTGCCATCAGTGGCGGGGACAGGGCGACAGGAAATGAGCAGTTCTTC.